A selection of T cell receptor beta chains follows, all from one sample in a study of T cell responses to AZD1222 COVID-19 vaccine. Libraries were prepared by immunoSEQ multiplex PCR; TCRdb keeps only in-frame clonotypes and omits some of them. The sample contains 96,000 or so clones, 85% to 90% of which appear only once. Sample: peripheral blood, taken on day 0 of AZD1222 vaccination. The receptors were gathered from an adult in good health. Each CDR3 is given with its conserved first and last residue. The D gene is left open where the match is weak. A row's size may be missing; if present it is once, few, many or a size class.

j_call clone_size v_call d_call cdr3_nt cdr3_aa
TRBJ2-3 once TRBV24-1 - TGTGCCACCAGTGACTCAATCGGCGCTAGCACAGATACGCAGTATTTT CATSDSIGASTDTQYF
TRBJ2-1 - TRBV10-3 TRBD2 TGTGCCATCAGTGAGTCCGGGACTAACAATGAGCAGTTCTTC CAISESGTNNEQFF
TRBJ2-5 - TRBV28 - TGTGCCAGCAGTTTGTCCAGGGTGAGAGAGACCCAGTACTTC CASSLSRVRETQYF
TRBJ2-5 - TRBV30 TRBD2 TGTGCCTCCACCGCCGTAGCGGGAGGGCGGGAGACCCAGTACTTC CASTAVAGGRETQYF
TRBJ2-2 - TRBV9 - TGTGCCAGCAGCCCTGGGGCTACGAACACCGGGGAGCTGTTTTTT CASSPGATNTGELFF
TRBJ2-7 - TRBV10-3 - TGTGCCATCAATTCGGGGCAGGGAAGCTACTTC CAINSGQGSYF
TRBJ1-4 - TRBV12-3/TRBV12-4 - TGTGCCAGCAGTTTTTCGGCTAATGAAAAACTGTTTTTT CASSFSANEKLFF
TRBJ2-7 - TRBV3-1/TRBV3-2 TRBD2 TGTGCCAGCAGCCCCCTGCGGGAGGGTTCCTACGAGCAGTACTTC CASSPLREGSYEQYF
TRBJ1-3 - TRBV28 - TGTGCCAGCAGTAGGGACTTTAGATACTCTGGAAACACCATATATTTT CASSRDFRYSGNTIYF
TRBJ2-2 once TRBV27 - TGTGCCAGCAGTCACCGGGACACCTTGAACACCGGGGAGCTGTTTTTT CASSHRDTLNTGELFF
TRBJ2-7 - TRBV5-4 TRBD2 TGTGCCAGCAGCCCGGCGGGGGGGCCCTACGAGCAGTACTTC CASSPAGGPYEQYF
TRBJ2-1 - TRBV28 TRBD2 TGTGCCAGCAGCGAGGGACTACCTTCCTACAATGAGCAGTTCTTC CASSEGLPSYNEQFF
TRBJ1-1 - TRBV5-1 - TGCGCCAGCAGCGACGATGGCACTGAAGCTTTCTTT CASSDDGTEAFF
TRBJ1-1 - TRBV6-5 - TGTGCCAGCAGTTACGGGCAAATGAACACTGAAGCTTTCTTT CASSYGQMNTEAFF
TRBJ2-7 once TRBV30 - TGTGCCTGGGATTACTACCGTGGGAACGAGCAGTACTTC CAWDYYRGNEQYF
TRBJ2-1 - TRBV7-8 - TGTGCCAGCAGCTTAGCCCGAAGAGGGAAGGGCCACAATGAGCAGTTCTTC CASSLARRGKGHNEQFF
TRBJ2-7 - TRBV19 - TGTGCCAGTAGTATAAGGTCGGCAGGGGAGGTCGAGCAGTACTTC CASSIRSAGEVEQYF
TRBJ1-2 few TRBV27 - TGTGCCAGCAGCCCCGGGGCCTTCATCTATGGCTACACCTTC CASSPGAFIYGYTF
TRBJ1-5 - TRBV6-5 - TGTGCCAGCAGCTTGACAGATAGCAATCAGCCCCAGCATTTT CASSLTDSNQPQHF
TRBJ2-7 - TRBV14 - TGTGCCAGCAGCCAATACAGGGTGTCCTACGAGCAGTACTTC CASSQYRVSYEQYF
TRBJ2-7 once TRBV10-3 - TGTGCCATCAGTGAGACCTACGAGCAGTACTTC CAISETYEQYF
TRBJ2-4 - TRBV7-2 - TGTGCCAGCAGCTTAGCGGGACTAGCCAAAAACATTCAGTACTTC CASSLAGLAKNIQYF
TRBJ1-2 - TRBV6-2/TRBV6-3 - TGTGCCAGCAGTCGCCTCGGTATCGGAACTAACTATGGCTACACCTTC CASSRLGIGTNYGYTF
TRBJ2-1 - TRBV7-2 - TGTGCCAGCAGCTTATCAAGGGGGAGCTCCTACAATGAGCAGTTCTTC CASSLSRGSSYNEQFF
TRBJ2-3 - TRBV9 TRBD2 TGTGCCAGCAGCGCTCTAGCGGGAGGAAGGGGCAGCACAGATACGCAGTATTTT CASSALAGGRGSTDTQYF
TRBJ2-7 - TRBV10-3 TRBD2 TGTGCCACCTATGCATCGCGGGAGTATGACGAGCAGTACTTC CATYASREYDEQYF
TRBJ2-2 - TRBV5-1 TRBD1 TGCGCCAGCATAGGACAGGGGGCCACCGGGGAGCTGTTTTTT CASIGQGATGELFF
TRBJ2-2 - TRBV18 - TGTGCCAGCTCACCAAGGGAGCCGAGGGCCGGGGAGCTGTTTTTT CASSPREPRAGELFF
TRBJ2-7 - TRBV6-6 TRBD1 TGTGCCAGCATCCCTGGACAGGGCTACGAGCAGTACTTC CASIPGQGYEQYF
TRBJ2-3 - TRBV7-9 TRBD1 TGTGCCAGCAGCTTAGGGCACAGGGGGCCCCCCGGAGATACGCAGTATTTT CASSLGHRGPPGDTQYF
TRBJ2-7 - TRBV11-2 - TGTGCCAGCAGCTTAGGCGATAGCCCCCTTTACGAGCAGTACTTC CASSLGDSPLYEQYF
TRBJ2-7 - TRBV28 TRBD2 TGTGCCAGCAGTGGGGTCGGACTAGCGGGTACCATGGAGCAGTACTTC CASSGVGLAGTMEQYF
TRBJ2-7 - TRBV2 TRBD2 TGTGCCAGCAGTGAGGAACTAGCGGGCGCGTACGAGCAGTACTTC CASSEELAGAYEQYF
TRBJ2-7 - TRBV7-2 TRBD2 TGTGCCAGCAGCTCGGGACTACCCAACAGCGAGCAGTACTTC CASSSGLPNSEQYF
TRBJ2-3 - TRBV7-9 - TGTGCCAGCTCGTCGTCTATCGATACGCAGTATTTT CASSSSIDTQYF
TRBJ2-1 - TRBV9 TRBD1 TGTGCCAGCAGACGACAGGGGGACAATGAGCAGTTCTTC CASRRQGDNEQFF
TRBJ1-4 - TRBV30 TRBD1 TGTGCCTGGAGTGTTAGGGCAGGGGGCTTTCGTGAAAAACTGTTTTTT CAWSVRAGGFREKLFF
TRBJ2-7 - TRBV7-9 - TGTGCCAGCAGCTTATCATGGACCTACGAGCAGTACTTC CASSLSWTYEQYF
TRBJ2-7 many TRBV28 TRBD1 TGTGCCAGCAGTTTATTATTAAGGGGATCGGGGACAGCATCCTACGAGCAGTACTTC CASSLLLRGSGTASYEQYF
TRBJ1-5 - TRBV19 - TGTGCCAGTAGTTTCCCCGGCGGCGATCAGCCCCAGCATTTT CASSFPGGDQPQHF
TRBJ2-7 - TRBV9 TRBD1 TGTGCCAGCAGCGATGGATCCGGGACAGGGGCTGTCTACGAGCAGTACTTC CASSDGSGTGAVYEQYF